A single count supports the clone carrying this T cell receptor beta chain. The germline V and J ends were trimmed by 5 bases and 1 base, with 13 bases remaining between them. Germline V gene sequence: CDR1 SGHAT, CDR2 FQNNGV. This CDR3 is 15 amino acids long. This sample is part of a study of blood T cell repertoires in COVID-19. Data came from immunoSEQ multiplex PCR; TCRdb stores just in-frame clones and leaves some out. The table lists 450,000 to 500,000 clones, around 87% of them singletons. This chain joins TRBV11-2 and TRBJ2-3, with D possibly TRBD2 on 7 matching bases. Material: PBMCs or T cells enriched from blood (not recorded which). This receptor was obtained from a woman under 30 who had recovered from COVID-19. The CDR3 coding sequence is TGTGCCAGCAGCCCTTTAGGGGGGGGCACAGATACGCAGTATTTT. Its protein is CASSPLGGGTDTQYF. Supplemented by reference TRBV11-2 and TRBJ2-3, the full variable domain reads EAGVAQSPRYKIIEKRQSVAFWCNPISGHATLYWYQQILGQGPKLLIQFQNNGVVDDSQLPKDRFSAERLKGVDSTLKIQPAKLEDSAVYLCASSPLGGGTDTQYFGPGTRLTVL.